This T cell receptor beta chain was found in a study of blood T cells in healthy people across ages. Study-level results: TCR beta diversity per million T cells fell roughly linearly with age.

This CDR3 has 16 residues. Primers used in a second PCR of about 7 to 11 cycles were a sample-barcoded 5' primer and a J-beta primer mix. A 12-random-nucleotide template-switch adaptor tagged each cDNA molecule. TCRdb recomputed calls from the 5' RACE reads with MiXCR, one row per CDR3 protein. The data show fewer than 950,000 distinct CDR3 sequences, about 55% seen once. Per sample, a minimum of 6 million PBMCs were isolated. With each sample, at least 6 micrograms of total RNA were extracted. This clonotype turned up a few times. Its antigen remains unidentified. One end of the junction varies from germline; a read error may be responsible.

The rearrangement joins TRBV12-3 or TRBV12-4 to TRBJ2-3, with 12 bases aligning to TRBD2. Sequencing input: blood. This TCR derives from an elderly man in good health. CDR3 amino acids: CASSLAGGPDTDTQYF. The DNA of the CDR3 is TGTGCCAGCAGTCTAGCGGGAGGGCCCGACACAGATACGCAGTATTTT.